This passage covers 20 T cell receptor beta chains from one sample sequenced in a study of cytomegalovirus exposure and HLA in healthy donors. Here immunoSEQ multiplex PCR was the method, and the copy in TCRdb shows in-frame clones only, minus some. Here the sample spans more than 200,000 clones, roughly 87% being singletons. Sequenced input: PBMCs. These receptors came from a man between 18 and 29 years old in good health and CMV-seropositive.

The V call is TRBV7-9, the J call TRBJ1-1, with 7 bases matching TRBD1. Germline loops: CDR1 SEHNR, CDR2 FQNEAQ (reference sequence). The CDR3 runs to 16 residues. Trimming at V came to 4 bases and at J to 3 bases, leaving 11 bases not matched to a gene. CDR3 bases: TGTGCCAGCAGCTCGACGAGACAGGGTCGGGACACTGAAGCTTTCTTT. Translating it yields CASSSTRQGRDTEAFF.

The CDR3 coding sequence is TGTGCCAGCAGCTTCTCCGCACCCTATGGCTACACCTTC. It specifies CASSFSAPYGYTF. The chain uses TRBV7-9 and TRBJ1-2; D unclear. The V gene lost 3 bases and the J gene lost 4 bases, with 9 bases spanning the gap. CDR1 and CDR2 from the germline V gene are SEHNR and FQNEAQ (reference sequence). CDR3 length: 13 amino acids.

The CDR3 is CASKKQNRAGSNQPQHF. In DNA, the CDR3 is TGTGCCAGCAAAAAGCAGAACAGGGCTGGAAGCAATCAGCCCCAGCATTTT. J is TRBJ1-5 and V is TRBV27; TRBD1 might be the D (6 bases). V was pared by 7 bases and J by 1 base, with 20 bases between. Germline V CDR1 and CDR2: MNHEY, SMNVEV (reference sequence). The CDR3 contains 17 residues.

The rearrangement uses TRBV2 and TRBJ2-1; TRBD2 aligns across 14 bases. Germline CDR1 reads SNHLY; CDR2 reads FYNNEI. The CDR3 totals 14 residues. Losses at the gene ends were 7 bases for V and 12 bases for J; bases not matched to a gene: 8. The CDR3 protein is CASTGTSGSLGQFF. DNA of the CDR3: TGTGCCAGCACCGGGACTAGCGGGAGCCTGGGGCAGTTCTTC.

This clone was counted a single time. The chain uses TRBV2 and TRBJ1-3; D is undetermined. Per germline, CDR1 SNHLY and CDR2 FYNNEI. Deletions cut 1 base from V and 0 bases from J, with 7 bases between. This CDR3 spans 15 amino acids. The CDR3 nucleotides are TGTGCCAGCAGTGAAGGAAGTAGCTCTGGAAACACCATATATTTT. This translates into CASSEGSSSGNTIYF.

V usage is TRBV11-2 and J usage is TRBJ2-7; D remains ambiguous. V lost 5 bases to trimming and J lost 0 bases, with 14 bases between them. The CDR3 consists of 15 residues. Germline CDR1 reads SGHAT; CDR2 reads FQNNGV. CDR3 residues: CASSPRPESSYEQYF. DNA for the CDR3: TGTGCCAGCAGCCCACGTCCGGAGAGCTCCTACGAGCAGTACTTC.

The rearrangement uses TRBV15 and TRBJ2-3, with TRBD2 matching 7 bases. V lost 1 base to trimming and J lost 4 bases; unmatched junction nucleotides: 8. This CDR3 is 16 amino acids long. Germline CDR1 is LNHNV and CDR2 is YYDKDF (reference sequence). This CDR3 is CATSRGAGEQADTQYF. CDR3 nucleotide sequence: TGTGCCACCAGCAGAGGGGCGGGAGAACAGGCAGATACGCAGTATTTT.

This chain links TRBV19 with TRBJ2-1, with unresolved D. V was pared by 3 bases and J by 5 bases, with 14 bases between. Germline CDR1 reads LNHDA; CDR2 reads SQIVND (reference sequence). The CDR3 is made up of 15 amino acids. CDR3 sequence reads: CASSILLSKDNEQFF. CDR3 bases: TGTGCCAGTAGTATCTTACTATCGAAAGACAATGAGCAGTTCTTC.

The chain is built from TRBV29-1 and TRBJ1-2; D not resolved. Trimming took 4 bases from V and 7 from J, leaving 13 bases between them. Looked up from germline, CDR1 is SQVTM and CDR2 is ANQGSEA. The CDR3 consists of 12 residues. DNA for the CDR3: TGCAGCGTTGCAGGTCTCAGCTCTGGCTACACCTTC. The encoded protein is CSVAGLSSGYTF.

The V and J genes are TRBV19 and TRBJ2-3, with 10 nucleotides matching TRBD2. Germline CDR1 reads LNHDA; CDR2 reads SQIVND (reference sequence). J lost 1 base, V lost 6 bases, and 7 bases had no gene match. The CDR3 length is 16 residues. The CDR3 DNA follows: TGTGCCAGTAGAAGACTAGCGGGCCTGGGCACAGATACGCAGTATTTT. Amino acid sequence: CASRRLAGLGTDTQYF. Drawing the rest from reference TRBV19 and TRBJ2-3, the complete variable domain is DGGITQSPKYLFRKEGQNVTLSCEQNLNHDAMYWYRQDPGQGLRLIYYSQIVNDFQKGDIAEGYSVSREKKESFPLTVTSAQKNPTAFYLCASRRLAGLGTDTQYFGPGTRLTVL.

V gene TRBV5-6 combines with J gene TRBJ1-1; 9 bases fit TRBD1. Germline V gene sequence: CDR1 SGHDT, CDR2 YYEEEE. The V and J ends lost 5 bases and 3 bases, in that order; junction bases with no gene match: 2. The CDR3 totals 13 residues. CDR3 in amino acids: CASSWTGDTEAFF. The CDR3 coding sequence is TGTGCCAGCAGTTGGACAGGGGACACTGAAGCTTTCTTT. The entire variable domain, with the rest obtained from reference TRBV5-6 and TRBJ1-1, is as follows: DAGVTQSPTHLIKTRGQQVTLRCSPKSGHDTVSWYQQALGQGPQFIFQYYEEEERQRGNFPDRFSGHQFPNYSSELNVNALLLGDSALYLCASSWTGDTEAFFGQGTRLTVV.

The rearrangement uses TRBV7-9 and TRBJ2-2; D is possibly TRBD2 (6 bases). With 9 bases removed from V and 5 bases from J, the gap between germline ends came to 22 bases. The length of the CDR3 is 16 residues. Germline CDR1 reads SEHNR; CDR2 reads FQNEAQ (reference sequence). The CDR3 bases are TGTGCCAGTCAGACCGGGACTCTGAAGGAAACCGGGGAGCTGTTTTTT. It codes for CASQTGTLKETGELFF.

The chain combines TRBV6-6 with TRBJ2-5; TRBD2 aligns across 7 bases. Germline assignment: CDR1 MNHNY and CDR2 SVGAGI (reference sequence). J lost 5 bases, V lost 2 bases, and 8 bases had no gene match. The CDR3 totals 15 residues. The DNA for the CDR3 is TGTGCCAGCAGTTACACCGGGAGGCCCTCGGAGACCCAGTACTTC. The encoded protein is CASSYTGRPSETQYF.

The CDR3 bases are TGTGCCAGCAGCCATACCCCGGGACAGCCATTGTTTTTT. Translated, it gives CASSHTPGQPLFF. V is TRBV5-6 and J is TRBJ1-4; 7 nucleotides match TRBD1. CDR1 and CDR2 from the germline V gene are SGHDT and YYEEEE. Trimming removed 4 bases from V and 15 bases from J; junction bases left unmatched: 12. CDR3 length equals 13 residues. The whole variable domain, filled in from reference TRBV5-6 and TRBJ1-4, reads DAGVTQSPTHLIKTRGQQVTLRCSPKSGHDTVSWYQQALGQGPQFIFQYYEEEERQRGNFPDRFSGHQFPNYSSELNVNALLLGDSALYLCASSHTPGQPLFFGSGTQLSVL.

The chain is built from TRBV30 and TRBJ2-3; D may be TRBD2 (6 bases). In germline, CDR1 is GTSNPN, CDR2 SVGIG (reference sequence). Trimming took off 5 bases at V and 3 bases at J, with 18 bases between the two ends. The CDR3 has 15 amino acids. CDR3: CAWSQKQAGTDTQYF. The DNA for the CDR3 is TGTGCCTGGTCCCAAAAGCAGGCGGGAACAGATACGCAGTATTTT.

The rearrangement links TRBV6-5 to TRBJ2-5; 9 bases match TRBD1. V was clipped by 0 bases and J by 5 bases; unmatched bases: 7. From germline, CDR1 is MNHEY and CDR2 SVGAGI. The CDR3 covers 16 residues. This CDR3 is CASSYSGTGLYETQYF. CDR3 bases: TGTGCCAGCAGTTACTCGGGGACAGGGCTTTACGAGACCCAGTACTTC.

This clone appeared once. The chain links TRBV28 to TRBJ2-7; D could derive from TRBD1 or TRBD2 (5 bases each). The ends were cut back, 1 base at V and 1 base at J, with 11 bases in the middle. The CDR3 is made up of 15 amino acids. Looked up from germline, CDR1 is MDHEN and CDR2 is SYDVKM. CDR3 sequence reads: CASSLLGTPSYEQYF. DNA of the CDR3: TGTGCCAGCAGTTTATTGGGGACCCCATCCTACGAGCAGTACTTC.

To note about this clone: Additional DNA sequences in this sample encode the identical CDR3. The CDR3 coding sequence is TGTGCCAGCAGTTACGGAGAGACCCAGTACTTC. Translated, it gives CASSYGETQYF. The chain joins TRBV6-5 to TRBJ2-5; no reliable D call. V lost 2 bases and J lost 4, with 2 bases in between. The CDR3 has 11 residues. From germline, CDR1 is MNHEY and CDR2 SVGAGI.

This chain links TRBV6-1 with TRBJ2-1, with a weak D call TRBD2 (5 bases). V was pared by 2 bases and J by 7 bases, with 12 bases between. The CDR3 is 14 amino acids. Germline V gene sequence: CDR1 MNHNS, CDR2 SASEGT. CDR3 loop: CASSERPSSNEQFF. CDR3 DNA: TGTGCCAGCAGTGAAAGGCCTAGCTCAAATGAGCAGTTCTTC.

A single count supports this clone. The V call is TRBV28, the J call TRBJ2-7; 16 bases align to TRBD2. The CDR3 runs 16 residues. The J segment lost 6 bases and the V segment lost 6 bases, leaving 8 bases of the junction unmatched. The germline CDR1 and CDR2 sequences are MDHEN and SYDVKM. The CDR3 here is CASRSPGLAGGLEQYF. The CDR3 DNA follows: TGTGCCAGCAGGTCACCGGGACTAGCGGGAGGGCTCGAGCAGTACTTC.